Described below is a single T cell receptor (beta chain) sequence and its context. This entry comes from a study of shared clonotypes between healthy human individuals. The junction had 9 bases not matched to a gene; V was cut back by 4 bases and J by 6 bases. Looked up from germline, CDR1 is SGHRS and CDR2 is YFSETQ. The CDR3 totals 15 residues. Donors were healthy HIV-negative adults without recently reported acute infections or vaccinations. Nashville, Tennessee was home to all donors, who were Caucasian adults. Naive CD45RA+ and memory CD45RA-negative subsets were split from CD4+ cells. Sequenced by immunoSEQ multiplex PCR; TCRdb stores in-frame clones only, minus some. The data hold over a million clones, with 70% to 80% observed a single time.

The receptor's source is a man between 18 and 29 years old in good health. Some clones in this sample may be carry-over from other donors' samples. This chain joins TRBV5-1 and TRBJ2-1, with 8 bases matching TRBD2. Sequenced: memory CD4+ T cells from PBMCs. Subset here: CD45RA-negative fraction. Written as DNA, the CDR3 is TGCGCCAGCAGCACCCCGTCTAGCGGGCCCAATGAGCAGTTCTTC. Amino acid sequence: CASSTPSSGPNEQFF.